The 32 T cell receptor beta chains presented below share a single source sample, sequenced in a study of blood T cell repertoires in COVID-19. Generated by immunoSEQ multiplex PCR, the TCRdb table keeps only in-frame clones and is missing some. The repertoire holds roughly 120,000 clones, with over 65% as singletons. The sequencing input was peripheral blood. These receptors were obtained from an elderly woman with acute or convalescent COVID-19.

This clone occurred a few times. The chain uses TRBV7-9 and TRBJ1-2; tentative D call: TRBD1 (6 bases). V lost 5 bases and J 5 bases, leaving 18 bases between the germline ends. The CDR3 covers 15 residues. In germline, CDR1 is SEHNR, CDR2 FQNEAQ (reference sequence). The CDR3 reads CASSQAGTSVYGYTF. The CDR3 DNA follows: TGTGCCAGCAGCCAAGCCGGGACAAGCGTATATGGCTACACCTTC. The full variable domain, rest sourced from reference TRBV7-9 and TRBJ1-2, is DTGVSQNPRHKITKRGQNVTFRCDPISEHNRLYWYRQTLGQGPEFLTYFQNEAQLEKSRLLSDRFSAERPKGSFSTLEIQRTEQGDSAMYLCASSQAGTSVYGYTFGSGTRLTVV.

This chain links TRBV28 with TRBJ1-5; TRBD1 matches 8 bases. V shed 6 bases and J 3 bases; nucleotides not matched to a gene: 7. Germline assignment: CDR1 MDHEN and CDR2 SYDVKM. The CDR3 totals 15 residues. CDR3 sequence reads: CASSRSDRDNQPQHF. The DNA of the CDR3 is TGTGCCAGCAGCCGCTCGGACAGGGACAATCAGCCCCAGCATTTT.

The CDR3 is CASRRDSNYGYTF. The DNA of the CDR3 is TGTGCCAGCAGACGAGACAGCAACTATGGCTACACCTTC. The V call is TRBV9, the J call TRBJ1-2, with D perhaps matching TRBD1 (5 bases). This CDR3 has 13 residues. Trimming removed 5 bases at V and 2 bases at J, with 10 bases between. Per germline, CDR1 SGDLS and CDR2 YYNGEE.

The CDR3 nucleotides read TGTGCCAGCAGCCAAGACGGCGGCGGGGGGGTCCAAGAGACCCAGTACTTC. It is translated as CASSQDGGGGVQETQYF. The V and J genes are TRBV3-1 (or the pseudogene TRBV3-2) and TRBJ2-5; 9 bases line up with TRBD2. Germline CDR1 and CDR2: LGHDT and YNNKEL (reference sequence). The CDR3 contains 17 residues. J gave up 1 base and V 0 bases, and 6 bases lay outside the gene matches.

This chain links TRBV27 with TRBJ1-6; 7 bases fit TRBD1. V was clipped by 5 bases and J by 1 base; unmatched bases: 8. CDR3 size: 17 residues. Germline lookup yields CDR1 MNHEY and CDR2 SMNVEV (reference sequence). CDR3 DNA: TGTGCCAGCAGTGGAGGACAGGTCTTATCCTATAATTCACCCCTCCACTTT. It specifies CASSGGQVLSYNSPLHF.

This clone showed up just once. V is TRBV18 and J is TRBJ1-6; weak D call: TRBD1 (6 bases). CDR1 is KGHSH, CDR2 LQKENI, per germline. Trimming removed 2 bases at V and 3 bases at J, with 8 bases between. This CDR3 is built from 15 residues. CDR3 sequence: CASSPADSYNSPLHF. CDR3 nucleotides: TGTGCCAGCTCACCAGCGGACAGCTATAATTCACCCCTCCACTTT. Complete variable domain (other parts from reference TRBV18 and TRBJ1-6): NAGVMQNPRHLVRRRGQEARLRCSPMKGHSHVYWYRQLPEEGLKFMVYLQKENIIDESGMPKERFSAEFPKEGPSILRIQQVVRGDSAAYFCASSPADSYNSPLHFGNGTRLTVT.

The gene calls are TRBV5-1 and TRBJ2-3; 7 bases align to TRBD1. Germline V CDR1 and CDR2: SGHRS, YFSETQ. The CDR3 sequence is 15 residues long. V lost 4 bases to trimming and J lost 0 bases; unmatched junction nucleotides: 5. The CDR3 reads CASSLGQISTDTQYF. Written as DNA, the CDR3 is TGCGCCAGCAGCCTGGGACAGATCAGCACAGATACGCAGTATTTT.

As for this clone: Its ends do not fully match the called genes, so a read error is possible. The CDR3 coding sequence is TGTGCCAGCAGCCCAGGGGAACCCTCCGACAATGAGCAGTTCTTC. Translation: CASSPGEPSDNEQFF. V and J are TRBV11-3 and TRBJ2-1, with a tentative D call TRBD1 (6 bases). From germline, CDR1 is SGHNT and CDR2 YENEEA. The CDR3 is 15 amino acids.

This clone was seen a few times. The V and J genes are TRBV7-9 and TRBJ2-5; 8 bases agree with TRBD1. This CDR3 has 15 residues. V lost 1 base, J lost 5 bases, and 6 bases stayed unmatched. Germline V gene data show CDR1 as SEHNR and CDR2 as FQNEAQ (reference sequence). The CDR3 is CASSLGRTGSETQYF. The CDR3 DNA reads TGTGCCAGCAGCTTAGGGCGGACAGGGTCGGAGACCCAGTACTTC. The full variable domain, with the rest looked up from reference TRBV7-9 and TRBJ2-5, is DTGVSQNPRHKITKRGQNVTFRCDPISEHNRLYWYRQTLGQGPEFLTYFQNEAQLEKSRLLSDRFSAERPKGSFSTLEIQRTEQGDSAMYLCASSLGRTGSETQYFGPGTRLLVL.

The rearrangement joins TRBV30 to TRBJ1-4, with D tentatively TRBD1 (5 bases). Germline V gives CDR1 GTSNPN, CDR2 SVGIG (reference sequence). The CDR3 runs 11 residues. V lost 4 bases, J lost 7 bases, and 7 bases lay in between. This CDR3 is CAWKGFEKLFF. DNA for the CDR3: TGTGCCTGGAAGGGGTTTGAAAAACTGTTTTTT.

The rearrangement links TRBV5-1 to TRBJ1-2; TRBD1 aligns across 7 bases. In germline, CDR1 is SGHRS, CDR2 YFSETQ. With V trimmed by 0 bases and J by 3 bases, 2 bases remained unmatched. The CDR3 length is 14 residues. The CDR3 bases are TGCGCCAGCAGCTTGGATAGGGGGCACTATGGCTACACCTTC. Protein sequence: CASSLDRGHYGYTF.

Only one count was recorded for this clone. The J gene is TRBJ2-3, the V gene TRBV4-1, with 8 bases matching TRBD2. Trimming at V came to 0 bases and at J to 5 bases, leaving 7 bases not matched to a gene. Germline lookup yields CDR1 MGHRA and CDR2 YSYEKL. This CDR3 has 16 amino acids. The DNA for the CDR3 is TGCGCCAGCAGCCAAGATTTGGGACTAGGCATAGATACGCAGTATTTT. This gives the protein CASSQDLGLGIDTQYF.

The V gene is TRBV28, the J gene TRBJ1-3, with unresolved D. Germline values: CDR1 MDHEN, CDR2 SYDVKM. The CDR3 has 15 residues. The V and J ends lost 5 bases and 0 bases respectively, with 11 bases between them. The CDR3: CASSLVAPSGNTIYF. The CDR3 bases are TGTGCCAGCAGTCTAGTGGCACCCTCTGGAAACACCATATATTTT.

The chain joins TRBV25-1 to TRBJ2-3; D is possibly TRBD2 (6 bases). CDR3 length: 16 amino acids. The germline CDR1 and CDR2 sequences are MGHDK and SYGVNS. V gave up 1 base and J gave up 4 bases, with 15 bases separating them. CDR3 sequence (DNA): TGTGCCAGCAGTGAATCCCCGACTAGGTTGGCAGATACGCAGTATTTT. Its translation: CASSESPTRLADTQYF.

This chain uses TRBV19 with TRBJ2-5; maybe TRBD1 (6 bases). Looked up from germline, CDR1 is LNHDA and CDR2 is SQIVND (reference sequence). This CDR3 is 14 amino acids long. The V end was cut by 5 bases, the J end by 4 bases, with 14 bases between. The CDR3 spells CASSSQGKPETQYF. The CDR3 DNA reads as TGTGCCAGTAGTTCCCAGGGGAAGCCAGAGACCCAGTACTTC.

The chain recombines TRBV11-2 with TRBJ2-2, with 14 bases that match TRBD2. CDR1 is SGHAT and CDR2 is FQNNGV in the germline V gene. The CDR3 runs to 16 residues. V lost 4 bases and J lost 9; bases outside the gene matches: 7. CDR3 bases: TGTGCCAGCAGCTACGGACTAGCGGGGGGCAGGAGGGAGCTGTTTTTT. Translating gives CASSYGLAGGRRELFF.

Written as DNA, the CDR3 is TGTGCCAGCAGCCCACGAGCGAACTACGAGCAGTACTTC. This sequence encodes CASSPRANYEQYF. The chain links TRBV5-4 to TRBJ2-7; D ambiguous. CDR3 size: 13 residues. The germline V gene encodes CDR1 SGHNT and CDR2 YYREEE (reference sequence). Trimming stripped 4 bases from V and 3 bases from J, with 11 bases between.

This chain uses TRBV30 with TRBJ2-1; 8 nucleotides match TRBD1. The V gene's germline CDR1 is GTSNPN and CDR2 SVGIG (reference sequence). The CDR3 has 14 residues. After removal of 2 bases from V and 10 bases from J, the junction contained 10 bases not matched to a gene. CDR3 sequence: CAWSQGAAAREQFF. CDR3 sequence (DNA): TGTGCCTGGAGTCAGGGGGCAGCGGCCAGAGAGCAGTTCTTC.

In this sample, this clone turned up a few times. The chain carries TRBV28 and TRBJ2-7; D unresolved. Germline V gene lookup returns CDR1 MDHEN and CDR2 SYDVKM. The CDR3 contains 15 residues. Trimming shortened V by 2 bases and J by 1 base, and 12 bases separated the two germline ends. The CDR3 nucleotides read TGTGCCAGCAGTTTAGGGTCCGGCAGGTCCTACGAGCAGTACTTC. It codes for CASSLGSGRSYEQYF. Supplemented by reference TRBV28 and TRBJ2-7, the full variable domain reads DVKVTQSSRYLVKRTGEKVFLECVQDMDHENMFWYRQDPGLGLRLIYFSYDVKMKEKGDIPEGYSVSREKKERFSLILESASTNQTSMYLCASSLGSGRSYEQYFGPGTRLTVT.

This sequence joins TRBV19 and TRBJ2-1, with 9 bases aligning to TRBD2. The CDR3 runs to 17 residues. V was clipped by 5 bases and J by 4 bases; unmatched bases: 12. Germline CDR1 LNHDA, CDR2 SQIVND (reference sequence). The CDR3, as DNA: TGTGCCAGTAGTCCCGAAGCGGGGGGCATAATATACAATGAGCAGTTCTTC. It encodes CASSPEAGGIIYNEQFF.

This chain connects TRBV5-8 to TRBJ2-5; 14 nucleotides align to TRBD2. CDR1 SGHTS and CDR2 YDEGEE come from the germline V gene. Trimming at V came to 4 bases and at J to 5 bases, leaving 10 bases not matched to a gene. The CDR3 has 17 amino acids. As DNA, the CDR3 is TGTGCCAGCAGCCCCTGGGGACTAGCGGGGGAACGCGAGACCCAGTACTTC. Its translation is CASSPWGLAGERETQYF. Filled out from reference TRBV5-8 and TRBJ2-5, the complete variable domain reads EAGVTQSPTHLIKTRGQQATLRCSPISGHTSVYWYQQALGLGLQFLLWYDEGEERNRGNFPPRFSGRQFPNYSSELNVNALELEDSALYLCASSPWGLAGERETQYFGPGTRLLVL.

V is TRBV12-5 and J is TRBJ1-2; TRBD1 agrees at 9 bases. Trimming took 2 bases from V and 4 from J; bases not matched to a gene: 11. The germline V gene has CDR1 LGHNT and CDR2 FRNRAP. This CDR3 has 17 residues. The CDR3 reads CASGLWPPGQGFYGYTF. CDR3 coding DNA: TGTGCTAGTGGTTTGTGGCCCCCGGGACAGGGATTCTATGGCTACACCTTC.

V is TRBV6-5 and J is TRBJ1-2, with TRBD1 as a possible D gene (6 bases). V lost 4 bases and J lost 7, with 13 bases in between. The CDR3 consists of 13 residues. The germline gives CDR1 MNHEY, CDR2 SVGAGI. The CDR3 coding sequence is TGTGCCAGCAGTTCAATACAGGGTAGTGGCTACACCTTC. It yields the protein CASSSIQGSGYTF.

The chain has TRBV7-9 and TRBJ2-2; perhaps TRBD2 as D (5 bases). CDR1 is SEHNR, CDR2 FQNEAQ, per germline (reference sequence). CDR3 length: 15 residues. V was shortened by 5 bases and J by 6 bases, with 16 bases between the two germline ends. CDR3 in DNA: TGTGCCAGCAGCCCCCCCTCGAGCGGAGCCGGGGAGCTGTTTTTT. It specifies CASSPPSSGAGELFF.

V and J are TRBV2 and TRBJ2-2; 10 bases match TRBD2. This CDR3 has 14 amino acids. Per germline, CDR1 SNHLY and CDR2 FYNNEI. Trimming cost V 4 bases and J 11 bases; bases outside gene matches: 7. CDR3 bases: TGTGCCAGCAGTGTTCGCACTAGCGGGGCTGAGCTGTTTTTT. Its protein product is CASSVRTSGAELFF.

The chain combines TRBV18 with TRBJ2-7; D gene unclear. Trimming shortened V by 5 bases and J by 4 bases, and 12 bases separated the two germline ends. Looked up from germline, CDR1 is KGHSH and CDR2 is LQKENI. The CDR3 sequence is 13 residues long. CDR3 loop: CASSYSPLYEQYF. The CDR3 bases are TGTGCCAGCTCATATAGCCCCCTATACGAGCAGTACTTC.

V is TRBV6-5 and J is TRBJ2-7, with 9 positions matching TRBD1. There are 14 residues in the CDR3. V dropped 2 bases and J dropped 3; count of bases not matched to a gene: 2. Per the germline V gene, CDR1 is MNHEY and CDR2 is SVGAGI. CDR3 residues: CASSYRQGVYEQYF. DNA for the CDR3: TGTGCCAGCAGTTACCGACAGGGGGTCTACGAGCAGTACTTC.

The table lists this clone with a few counts. The V and J genes are TRBV6-6 and TRBJ1-4; 7 nucleotides agree with TRBD1. In germline, CDR1 is MNHNY, CDR2 SVGAGI (reference sequence). The CDR3 loop spans 15 amino acids. V lost 2 bases, J lost 7 bases, and 7 bases stayed unmatched. CDR3 region: CASSYPQGQTEKLFF. CDR3 DNA: TGTGCCAGCAGTTACCCACAGGGGCAGACTGAAAAACTGTTTTTT.

The chain carries TRBV19 and TRBJ2-3; TRBD2 is a possible D gene (5 bases). Germline V gene lookup returns CDR1 LNHDA and CDR2 SQIVND (reference sequence). V shed 3 bases and J shed 0 bases, with 13 bases lying between them. The CDR3 covers 16 residues. This CDR3 is CASSMYHGVSTDTQYF. The CDR3 DNA sequence: TGTGCCAGTAGTATGTACCACGGGGTCAGCACAGATACGCAGTATTTT.

In its sample, this clone was seen a few times. The chain couples TRBV11-1 to TRBJ1-1, with 7 bases lining up with TRBD1. V lost 3 bases, J lost 6 bases, and 7 bases stayed unmatched. Germline CDR1 and CDR2: SGHAT and FQDESV (reference sequence). The length of the CDR3 is 14 residues. CDR3 region: CASSFAGGLAEAFF. The CDR3 DNA reads TGTGCCAGCAGCTTCGCAGGGGGGCTCGCTGAAGCTTTCTTT.

V and J are TRBV28 and TRBJ1-3; D gene unclear. Trimming stripped 6 bases from V and 2 bases from J, with 14 bases between. Germline assignment: CDR1 MDHEN and CDR2 SYDVKM. The CDR3 contains 15 residues. The CDR3 here is CASSSSSTAGNTIYF. The DNA for the CDR3 is TGTGCCAGCAGCTCCTCGTCGACTGCTGGAAACACCATATATTTT.

This chain connects TRBV6-4 to TRBJ2-2; D is ambiguous. This CDR3 spans 13 amino acids. Looked up from germline, CDR1 is MRHNA and CDR2 is SNTAGT. The V and J ends lost 8 bases and 5 bases respectively, with 12 bases between them. DNA for the CDR3: TGTGCCAGCTCCCGAGTGAGAACCGGGGAGCTGTTTTTT. Translation gives CASSRVRTGELFF.